The 29 T cell receptor beta chains presented below share a single source sample, sequenced in a study of blood T cells in healthy people across ages. A second PCR of 7 to 11 cycles used a sample-barcoded 5' primer and a J-beta primer mix. Using its own MiXCR run on the 5' RACE reads, TCRdb lists one record per CDR3 protein. The table records around 620,000 distinct CDR3 sequences, 25% to 30% of them present only once. The sequencing input was blood. The receptors originated from a woman between 70 and 85 years old in good health.

This clonotype has more than one count but fewer than ten. The chain uses TRBV6-1 and TRBJ1-4; weak D call: TRBD1 (6 bases). CDR1 and CDR2 (germline): MNHNS, SASEGT. This CDR3 spans 15 amino acids. V lost 0 bases and J lost 8, with 13 bases in between. The CDR3 here is CASSEASGAGEKLFF. The CDR3 region has the DNA TGTGCCAGCAGTGAAGCATCGGGGGCGGGCGAAAAACTGTTTTTT.

This clonotype occurred a few times. The chain employs TRBV12-3 or TRBV12-4 and TRBJ1-1; no definite D call. This CDR3 region has 13 residues. Trimming left V 6 bases short and J 0 bases short, with 8 bases between. The CDR3 DNA reads as TGTGCCAGCAGGGAGTATGTGAACACTGAAGCTTTCTTT. Amino acid sequence: CASREYVNTEAFF.

The J gene is TRBJ2-5, the V gene TRBV3-1; D perhaps matches TRBD2 (6 bases). The CDR3 length is 17 residues. Between the trimmed V and J ends, which lost 2 bases and 3 bases, there was a span of 19 bases. In germline, CDR1 is LGHDT, CDR2 YNNKEL (reference sequence). The CDR3, as DNA: TGTGCCAGCAGCCAAAGAGGCGCGGGGTCCCAAAAAGAGACCCAGTACTTC. This sequence encodes CASSQRGAGSQKETQYF.

In this sample, this clonotype turned up once. The gene calls are TRBV5-1 and TRBJ1-1; D is perhaps TRBD1 (5 bases). CDR3 length: 16 residues. V was cut by 3 bases and J by 0 bases, with 15 bases left in between. Germline CDR1 is SGHRS and CDR2 is YFSETQ. CDR3 in amino acids: CASSSAGPGMNTEAFF. The DNA for the CDR3 is TGCGCCAGCAGCTCGGCGGGGCCAGGAATGAACACTGAAGCTTTCTTT.

The gene calls are TRBV5-6 and TRBJ1-1, with 7 bases identical to TRBD1. The CDR3 covers 15 residues. The ends lost 2 bases at V and 6 bases at J; junction bases unmatched: 10. Germline-derived CDR1 and CDR2 are SGHDT and YYEEEE. CDR3 in amino acids: CASSFRDRPHAEAFF. DNA of the CDR3: TGTGCCAGCAGCTTTCGGGACAGACCTCACGCTGAAGCTTTCTTT.

This clonotype was seen more than once but under ten times. V gene TRBV5-1 combines with J gene TRBJ2-1, with D uncertain. This CDR3 has 13 amino acids. V shed 1 base and J shed 2 bases, with 4 bases lying between them. Germline-derived CDR1 and CDR2 are SGHRS and YFSETQ. CDR3 nucleotide sequence: TGCGCCAGCAGCTTGTTGCCCTACAATGAGCAGTTCTTC. It specifies CASSLLPYNEQFF.

This clonotype showed up just a few times. The chain links TRBV4-3 to TRBJ2-1; D gene ambiguous. CDR3 length: 16 amino acids. V was pared by 1 base and J by 6 bases, with 16 bases between. The germline V gene encodes CDR1 LGHNA and CDR2 YSLEER. The DNA of the CDR3 is TGCGCCAGCAGCCAAGTCGGATCGCTGGGCAGCAATGAGCAGTTCTTC. It yields the protein CASSQVGSLGSNEQFF.

The J gene is TRBJ1-1, the V gene TRBV29-1; no clear D gene. V lost 5 bases, J lost 2 bases, and 6 bases lay in between. Germline CDR1 is SQVTM and CDR2 is ANQGSEA. There are 11 residues in the CDR3. DNA for the CDR3: TGCAGCGTTTCGCGTAACACTGAAGCTTTCTTT. Protein: CSVSRNTEAFF.

This clonotype has a count of ten or more. The chain is built from TRBV4-2 and TRBJ2-1; a possible D gene is TRBD2 (5 bases). Trimming pared 1 base from V and 5 bases from J, leaving 12 bases between. CDR1 is LGHNA, CDR2 YNFKEQ, per germline. The CDR3 runs 15 residues. The CDR3 here is CASSQGWAGNNEQFF. CDR3 nucleotide sequence: TGTGCCAGCAGCCAAGGGTGGGCCGGGAACAATGAGCAGTTCTTC.

V and J are TRBV15 and TRBJ2-1, with D uncertain. Germline V gene lookup returns CDR1 LNHNV and CDR2 YYDKDF (reference sequence). V lost 1 base and J 6 bases, leaving 16 bases between the germline ends. The CDR3 loop spans 16 amino acids. The CDR3 loop is CATSRGPDYEFNEQFF. CDR3 in DNA: TGTGCCACCAGCAGAGGACCGGATTACGAGTTCAATGAGCAGTTCTTC.

The chain links TRBV12-5 to TRBJ1-5; D might be TRBD1 (5 bases). Trimming took 3 bases from V and 7 from J, leaving 7 bases between them. CDR1 is LGHNT and CDR2 is FRNRAP in the germline V gene. The CDR3 spans 12 residues. The CDR3 sequence: CASGFPGQPQHF. Here the CDR3 DNA reads TGTGCTAGTGGTTTCCCAGGGCAGCCCCAGCATTTT.

This clonotype came up many times. The chain couples TRBV18 to TRBJ1-4, with 9 bases identical to TRBD1. This CDR3 comprises 15 residues. V lost 0 bases to trimming and J lost 4 bases; unmatched junction nucleotides: 0. CDR1 KGHSH and CDR2 LQKENI come from the germline V gene. CDR3 nucleotide sequence: TGTGCCAGCTCACCACCGGGACAGGGTAATGAAAAACTGTTTTTT. Encoded protein: CASSPPGQGNEKLFF.

This clonotype has just a few counts. The rearrangement links TRBV5-1 to TRBJ2-1; 13 bases line up with TRBD2. V trimming: 4 bases; J trimming: 4 bases; junction bases outside the gene matches: 5. The CDR3 runs 16 residues. Germline CDR1 reads SGHRS; CDR2 reads YFSETQ. The CDR3 protein is CASSKKTSGGYNEQFF. As DNA, the CDR3 is TGCGCCAGCAGCAAGAAGACTAGCGGGGGGTACAATGAGCAGTTCTTC.

This clonotype was observed a handful of times. The CDR3 does not close with the conserved phenylalanine or tryptophan, likely indicating a read error. This chain uses TRBV12-3 or TRBV12-4 with TRBJ1-2; D gene unclear. V lost 4 bases to trimming and J lost 5 bases, with 8 bases between them. The CDR3 runs 12 residues. The CDR3 spells CASSYEGYGYTI. CDR3 in DNA: TGTGCCAGCAGTTATGAAGGGTATGGCTACACCATC.

This clonotype was found a few times. The J gene is TRBJ2-4, the V gene TRBV11-1, with D uncertain. The CDR3 extends over 11 amino acids. The germline gives CDR1 SGHAT, CDR2 FQDESV (reference sequence). V was pared by 4 bases and J by 8 bases, with 6 bases between. The CDR3 loop reads CASSSEDIQYF. DNA for the CDR3: TGTGCCAGCAGCTCTGAAGACATTCAGTACTTC.

The rearrangement joins TRBV11-3 to TRBJ2-3, with a possible D match to TRBD2 (5 bases). V was pared by 3 bases and J by 1 base, with 11 bases between. Per the germline V gene, CDR1 is SGHNT and CDR2 is YENEEA. This CDR3 region has 15 residues. In nucleotides, the CDR3 is TGTGCCAGCAGCTTCGGACTGGGCGGCACAGATACGCAGTATTTT. Translation: CASSFGLGGTDTQYF.

This clonotype was counted only a few times. CDR3 sequence (DNA): TGCGCCAGCAGCTCCGGACAGTTCTACGAGCAGTACTTC. It specifies CASSSGQFYEQYF. The chain recombines TRBV5-1 with TRBJ2-7; tentative D call: TRBD1 (6 bases). Germline assignment: CDR1 SGHRS and CDR2 YFSETQ. V was pared by 3 bases and J by 3 bases, with 10 bases between. The CDR3 has 13 amino acids.

In the case of this clonotype: Relative to the germline gene, one junction end is altered; a read error may explain this. V and J are TRBV19 and TRBJ1-5, with D maybe TRBD1 (5 bases). Germline V gene data show CDR1 as LNHDA and CDR2 as SQIVND (reference sequence). This CDR3 comprises 15 residues. Here the CDR3 reads CASSSLRGGNQPQHF. CDR3 DNA sequence: TGCGCCAGTAGTAGTTTGAGAGGGGGCAATCAGCCCCAGCATTTT.

This clonotype was observed many times. The chain uses TRBV9 and TRBJ2-1; D is perhaps TRBD2 (5 bases). Germline values: CDR1 SGDLS, CDR2 YYNGEE. Trimming removed 3 bases at V and 7 bases at J, with 14 bases between. CDR3 size: 14 residues. The CDR3 sequence is CASSAFGLGNEQFF. CDR3 DNA sequence: TGTGCCAGCAGCGCTTTTGGACTCGGGAATGAGCAGTTCTTC.

The J gene is TRBJ2-3, the V gene TRBV4-3; possible D gene TRBD1, 6 bases. CDR3 size: 16 residues. Trimming removed 2 bases at V and 0 bases at J, with 12 bases between. Germline V lookup: CDR1 LGHNA, CDR2 YSLEER. DNA of the CDR3: TGCGCCAGCAGCCAAAGTCAGGGGTCTAGCACAGATACGCAGTATTTT. Translated, it gives CASSQSQGSSTDTQYF.

This clonotype turned up a few times. This chain joins TRBV29-1 and TRBJ2-3; D assignment may be TRBD1 or TRBD2 (5 bases each). From germline, CDR1 is SQVTM and CDR2 ANQGSEA. CDR3 size: 15 residues. Trimming took 6 bases from V and 6 from J, leaving 22 bases between them. The CDR3 protein is CSVVLGTTEADTQYF. CDR3 sequence (DNA): TGCAGCGTCGTCCTCGGGACCACCGAGGCGGATACGCAGTATTTT.

The chain is built from TRBV27 and TRBJ1-5, with 9 bases that match TRBD1. Germline V CDR1 and CDR2: MNHEY, SMNVEV (reference sequence). This CDR3 region has 14 residues. Trimming took 6 bases from V and 6 from J; bases not matched to a gene: 6. The CDR3 nucleotides read TGTGCCAGCAGGCCCGGGACAGGGAGTCAGCCCCAGCATTTT. Protein product: CASRPGTGSQPQHF.

The chain is built from TRBV20-1 and TRBJ2-1; perhaps TRBD2 as D (5 bases). V lost 3 bases and J lost 0, with 12 bases in between. The CDR3 has 15 amino acids. CDR1 DFQATT and CDR2 SNEGSKA come from the germline V gene (reference sequence). CDR3 residues: CSASGGRDSYNEQFF. The CDR3 DNA reads TGCAGTGCTAGTGGAGGTAGGGACTCCTACAATGAGCAGTTCTTC.

J is TRBJ1-1 and V is TRBV14; D is perhaps TRBD1 (5 bases). Germline V gene lookup returns CDR1 SGHDN and CDR2 FVKESK. The CDR3 has 14 amino acids. V dropped 4 bases and J dropped 9 bases, with 18 bases sitting between them. Written as DNA, the CDR3 is TGTGCCAGCAGCCGAAACCATAGGGGAAATAAAGCTTTCTTT. Translated, it gives CASSRNHRGNKAFF.

The V and J genes are TRBV12-3 or TRBV12-4 and TRBJ1-3, with 7 bases fitting TRBD1. V lost 7 bases and J lost 0; bases outside the gene matches: 12. CDR3 size: 17 residues. CDR3 DNA sequence: TGTGCCAGCACCATGGACAGGCTAAGTTTCTCTGGAAACACCATATATTTT. Amino acid sequence: CASTMDRLSFSGNTIYF.

This chain connects TRBV11-2 to TRBJ1-4; TRBD1 aligns across 9 bases. With V trimmed by 4 bases and J by 9 bases, 9 bases remained unmatched. The germline V gene has CDR1 SGHAT and CDR2 FQNNGV. This CDR3 contains 15 residues. In nucleotides, the CDR3 is TGTGCCAGCAGCTCCGTCCGGGACAGGGCGCAAAAACTGTTTTTT. This sequence encodes CASSSVRDRAQKLFF.

The chain recombines TRBV29-1 with TRBJ2-5; TRBD1 agrees at 8 bases. The better agreement between TRBJ2-7 and the DNA end casts doubt on the J call. CDR3 length equals 13 residues. The germline V gene has CDR1 SQVTM and CDR2 ANQGSEA. CDR3 loop: CSVADRGLYEQYF. The CDR3 coding sequence is TGCAGCGTTGCAGACAGGGGCCTCTACGAGCAGTACTTC.

The rearrangement uses TRBV10-2 and TRBJ2-1, with D possibly TRBD2 on 5 matching bases. V was clipped by 8 bases and J by 9 bases, with 14 bases between them. CDR1 is WSHSY and CDR2 is SAAADI in the germline V gene. CDR3 length: 12 amino acids. The CDR3 here is CASALSGFEQFF. For the CDR3, the DNA is TGCGCCAGCGCTCTATCGGGGTTTGAGCAGTTCTTC.

The chain uses TRBV7-2 and TRBJ2-4; a possible D gene is TRBD1 (5 bases). The V gene's germline CDR1 is SGHTA and CDR2 FQGNSA. V lost 4 bases, J lost 1 base, and 17 bases lay in between. The CDR3 spans 17 residues. CDR3 sequence: CASSSFGAERAKNIQYF. The DNA for the CDR3 is TGTGCCAGCAGCTCTTTTGGGGCGGAGAGGGCCAAAAACATTCAGTACTTC.